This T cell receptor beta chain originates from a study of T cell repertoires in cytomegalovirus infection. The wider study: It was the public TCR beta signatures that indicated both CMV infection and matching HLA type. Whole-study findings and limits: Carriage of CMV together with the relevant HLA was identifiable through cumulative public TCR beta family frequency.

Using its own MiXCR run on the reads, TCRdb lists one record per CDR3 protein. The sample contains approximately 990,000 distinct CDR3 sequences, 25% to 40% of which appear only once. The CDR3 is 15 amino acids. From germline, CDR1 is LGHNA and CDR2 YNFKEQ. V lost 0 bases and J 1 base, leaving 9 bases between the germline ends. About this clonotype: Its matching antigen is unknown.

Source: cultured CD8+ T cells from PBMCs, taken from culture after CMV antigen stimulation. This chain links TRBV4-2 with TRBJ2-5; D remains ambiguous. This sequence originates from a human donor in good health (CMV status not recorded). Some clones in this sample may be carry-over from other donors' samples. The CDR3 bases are TGTGCCAGCAGCCAAGATAGGAGACCCCAAGAGACCCAGTACTTC. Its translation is CASSQDRRPQETQYF.